This T cell receptor beta chain originates from a study of blood T cell dynamics during melanoma immunotherapy. Time point defined: week 3, after first cycle of checkpoint inhibitor. The CDR3 loop spans 15 amino acids. CDR1 is MRHNA, CDR2 SNTAGT, per germline. J lost 8 bases, V lost 6 bases, and 9 bases had no gene match. This table comes from immunoSEQ multiplex PCR, and its TCRdb copy is limited to in-frame clones, with some not included. The table has under 9,500 clones, 70% to 90% seen once; the top ten hold about 6%. Sequencing was performed on blood, taken from a patient treated with checkpoint blockade. The sequence came from a human donor with melanoma. V is TRBV6-4 and J is TRBJ1-6, with 8 bases identical to TRBD1. CDR3 bases: TGTGCCAGCAGGACGGGACAGGCCGGGGATTCACCCCTCCACTTT. Translated: CASRTGQAGDSPLHF.